A single sample is the source of the 17 T cell receptor beta chains below, sequenced in a study of CD8 T cells in Susac syndrome (dated by TCRdb to about 2019). The library was produced with the immunoSEQ multiplex PCR assay. RNA was extracted with the RNeasy kit and 0.5 to 1 ug was reverse transcribed using random hexamers. Clones were called with MiXCR by TCRdb after fastp trimmed the public reads at Q25, and only in-frame beta chains were retained. CDR3 protein sequences are deduplicated, and each keeps its most common genes and DNA. The sample has around 200,000 distinct CDR3 sequences on record, 85% to 95% of them singletons. About 0.094% of the sample goes to the ten largest clones. The sequencing sample was made of CD4+ T cells from PBMCs. Receptor source: a human donor in good health.

The chain joins TRBV4-1 to TRBJ1-5; 7 bases line up with TRBD1. Germline V gene sequence: CDR1 MGHRA, CDR2 YSYEKL. The V segment lost 4 bases and the J segment 6 bases; nucleotides outside the gene matches: 9. The CDR3 is 15 amino acids. The CDR3 is CASSPAQGGTQPQHF. CDR3 in DNA: TGCGCCAGCAGCCCAGCGCAGGGGGGTACTCAGCCCCAGCATTTT.

V gene TRBV5-1 combines with J gene TRBJ2-5, with TRBD2 matching 8 bases. The CDR3 extends over 15 amino acids. Germline-derived CDR1 and CDR2 are SGHRS and YFSETQ. The V segment lost 0 bases and the J segment 2 bases; nucleotides outside the gene matches: 3. Written as DNA, the CDR3 is TGCGCCAGCAGCTTGGAGTCTAGCGGGCAAGAGACCCAGTACTTC. This encodes CASSLESSGQETQYF.

The chain combines TRBV20-1 with TRBJ2-3; a possible D gene is TRBD2 (5 bases). The CDR3 is 15 amino acids. V gave up 6 bases and J gave up 1 base, with 17 bases separating them. Looked up from germline, CDR1 is DFQATT and CDR2 is SNEGSKA (reference sequence). The CDR3 is CSASLGDLGTDTQYF. The CDR3 DNA reads TGCAGTGCCTCCCTCGGGGATCTGGGCACAGATACGCAGTATTTT.

CDR3 in amino acids: CASSGPGQAGDTQYF. The CDR3 DNA is TGTGCCAGCAGCGGGCCGGGACAGGCCGGGGATACGCAGTATTTT. The V and J genes are TRBV9 and TRBJ2-3, with 8 bases lining up with TRBD1. V lost 3 bases, J lost 6 bases, and 9 bases stayed unmatched. CDR1 and CDR2 (germline): SGDLS, YYNGEE. CDR3 length: 15 residues. The full variable domain, completed using reference TRBV9 and TRBJ2-3, is DSGVTQTPKHLITATGQRVTLRCSPRSGDLSVYWYQQSLDQGLQFLIQYYNGEERAKGNILERFSAQQFPDLHSELNLSSLELGDSALYFCASSGPGQAGDTQYFGPGTRLTVL.

This chain connects TRBV18 to TRBJ2-7, with a weak D call TRBD1 (6 bases). Trimming shortened V by 4 bases and J by 2 bases, and 15 bases separated the two germline ends. The CDR3 extends over 15 amino acids. Germline CDR1 KGHSH, CDR2 LQKENI. CDR3 sequence: CASSRSGQGPYEQYF. CDR3 in DNA: TGTGCCAGCTCACGATCGGGGCAGGGGCCCTACGAGCAGTACTTC.

The chain carries TRBV3-1 and TRBJ2-6; D might be TRBD2 (6 bases). The V gene lost 5 bases and the J gene lost 0 bases, with 8 bases spanning the gap. The CDR3 sequence is 15 residues long. CDR1 and CDR2 (germline): LGHDT, YNNKEL (reference sequence). The CDR3 loop reads CASSGDSSGANVLTF. In DNA form, the CDR3 reads TGTGCCAGCAGCGGGGACTCCTCTGGGGCCAACGTCCTGACTTTC.

The chain has TRBV12-3 or TRBV12-4 and TRBJ2-5; 9 bases are shared with TRBD2. CDR3 size: 17 residues. Unmatched junction bases numbered 11, after V lost 6 bases and J lost 0 bases. CDR3 protein: CASSRTSDTSYQETQYF. The DNA for the CDR3 is TGTGCCAGCAGCAGGACTAGCGACACCTCGTACCAAGAGACCCAGTACTTC.

In nucleotides, the CDR3 is TGCAGTGCTAGAGATCCCCTAACCAGTAACTATGGCTACACCTTC. This encodes CSARDPLTSNYGYTF. The genes are TRBV20-1 and TRBJ1-2; D gene uncertain. The germline gives CDR1 DFQATT, CDR2 SNEGSKA (reference sequence). The germline V and J ends were trimmed by 0 bases and 1 base, with 12 bases remaining between them. The CDR3 covers 15 residues.

This clonotype was recorded once. The chain uses TRBV4-1 and TRBJ2-7; 10 positions agree with TRBD1. This CDR3 region has 17 residues. Germline values: CDR1 MGHRA, CDR2 YSYEKL. J lost 3 bases, V lost 4 bases, and 12 bases had no gene match. The CDR3 reads CASSPGHRDRGYYEQYV. Written as DNA, the CDR3 is TGCGCCAGCAGCCCAGGCCATCGGGACAGGGGTTACTACGAGCAGTACGTC.

The J gene is TRBJ2-5, the V gene TRBV25-1; D is undetermined. The CDR3 totals 12 residues. Trimming removed 4 bases from V and 3 bases from J, with 6 bases in between. Germline V gene data show CDR1 as MGHDK and CDR2 as SYGVNS. The CDR3 spells CASSAHKETQYF. The CDR3, as DNA: TGTGCCAGCAGTGCCCACAAAGAGACCCAGTACTTC.

The rearrangement links TRBV7-9 to TRBJ2-7, with 8 positions matching TRBD1. Germline trimming cut 5 bases from V and 6 bases from J; bases unmatched to any gene: 12. The CDR3 contains 15 residues. In germline, CDR1 is SEHNR, CDR2 FQNEAQ (reference sequence). This chain's CDR3 is CASSPTPGQASEQYF. Written as DNA, the CDR3 is TGTGCCAGCAGCCCCACTCCGGGACAGGCTTCCGAGCAGTACTTC. The entire variable domain, with the rest obtained from reference TRBV7-9 and TRBJ2-7, is as follows: DTGVSQNPRHKITKRGQNVTFRCDPISEHNRLYWYRQTLGQGPEFLTYFQNEAQLEKSRLLSDRFSAERPKGSFSTLEIQRTEQGDSAMYLCASSPTPGQASEQYFGPGTRLTVT.

V gene TRBV7-2 combines with J gene TRBJ2-1, with 8 bases lining up with TRBD2. The germline CDR1 and CDR2 sequences are SGHTA and FQGNSA. This CDR3 region has 13 residues. Trimming at V came to 4 bases and at J to 15 bases, leaving 11 bases not matched to a gene. CDR3 loop: CASSSRTSLVMFF. CDR3 in DNA: TGTGCCAGCAGCTCGAGGACTAGCTTAGTTATGTTCTTC.

This chain joins TRBV19 and TRBJ2-1, with D possibly matching TRBD1 (6 bases). Germline values: CDR1 LNHDA, CDR2 SQIVND (reference sequence). The CDR3 is made up of 14 amino acids. Trimming took 7 bases from V and 6 from J, leaving 16 bases between them. This chain's CDR3 is CASNDRILGNEQFF. The DNA for the CDR3 is TGTGCCAGTAACGACAGGATCCTCGGCAATGAGCAGTTCTTC.

This chain connects TRBV3-1 to TRBJ1-2; 8 bases match TRBD1. Germline V gene lookup returns CDR1 LGHDT and CDR2 YNNKEL (reference sequence). V gave up 3 bases and J gave up 8 bases; unmatched junction bases: 8. The CDR3 is made up of 14 amino acids. The CDR3 reads CASSHPDRVGGYTF. In DNA, the CDR3 is TGTGCCAGCAGCCACCCGGACAGGGTGGGGGGCTACACCTTC.

This chain links TRBV6-1 with TRBJ1-2, with 9 positions matching TRBD1. Losses at the gene ends were 5 bases for V and 4 bases for J; bases not matched to a gene: 14. CDR1 is MNHNS and CDR2 is SASEGT in the germline V gene. The CDR3 has 17 amino acids. CDR3 sequence reads: CASSRGQGRELGYGYTF. The CDR3 bases are TGTGCCAGCAGTCGCGGACAGGGGAGGGAACTAGGCTATGGCTACACCTTC.

This rearrangement joins TRBV6-1 to TRBJ2-7, with D uncertain. Per germline, CDR1 MNHNS and CDR2 SASEGT. The CDR3 is 12 amino acids. V lost 3 bases and J 7 bases, leaving 10 bases between the germline ends. This chain's CDR3 is CASSDGLSEQYF. The CDR3 nucleotides are TGTGCCAGCAGTGATGGGCTGTCTGAGCAGTACTTC.

The genes are TRBV7-2 and TRBJ2-1, with no clear D. V was pared by 0 bases and J by 3 bases, with 9 bases between. This CDR3 has 15 residues. From germline, CDR1 is SGHTA and CDR2 FQGNSA. The CDR3 nucleotides are TGTGCCAGCAGCTTAGCGTTAAAGGGCTACAATGAGCAGTTCTTC. It codes for CASSLALKGYNEQFF. The entire variable domain, with the rest obtained from reference TRBV7-2 and TRBJ2-1, is as follows: GAGVSQSPSNKVTEKGKDVELRCDPISGHTALYWYRQSLGQGLEFLIYFQGNSAPDKSGLPSDRFSAERTGGSVSTLTIQRTQQEDSAVYLCASSLALKGYNEQFFGPGTRLTVL.